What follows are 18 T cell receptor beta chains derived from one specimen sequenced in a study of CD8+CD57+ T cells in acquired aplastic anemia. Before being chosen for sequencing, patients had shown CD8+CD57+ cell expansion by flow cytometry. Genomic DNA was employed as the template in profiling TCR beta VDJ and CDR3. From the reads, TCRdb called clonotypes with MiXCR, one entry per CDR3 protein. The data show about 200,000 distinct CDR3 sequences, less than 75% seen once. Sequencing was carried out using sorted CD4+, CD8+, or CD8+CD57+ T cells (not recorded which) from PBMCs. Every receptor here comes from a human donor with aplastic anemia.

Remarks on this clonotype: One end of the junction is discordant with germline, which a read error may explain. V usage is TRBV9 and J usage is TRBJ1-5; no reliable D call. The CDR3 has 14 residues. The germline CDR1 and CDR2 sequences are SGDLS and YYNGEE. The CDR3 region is CASSPGRDNEPQHF. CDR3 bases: TGTGCCAGCAGCCCAGGACGAGACAATGAGCCCCAGCATTTT.

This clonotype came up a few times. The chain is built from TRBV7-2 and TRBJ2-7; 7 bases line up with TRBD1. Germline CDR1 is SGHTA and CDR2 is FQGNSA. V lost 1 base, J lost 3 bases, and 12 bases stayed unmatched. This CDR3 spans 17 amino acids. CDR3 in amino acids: CASSLGGPGQKIYEQYF. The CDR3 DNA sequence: TGTGCCAGCAGCTTAGGGGGACCGGGACAGAAGATCTACGAGCAGTACTTC.

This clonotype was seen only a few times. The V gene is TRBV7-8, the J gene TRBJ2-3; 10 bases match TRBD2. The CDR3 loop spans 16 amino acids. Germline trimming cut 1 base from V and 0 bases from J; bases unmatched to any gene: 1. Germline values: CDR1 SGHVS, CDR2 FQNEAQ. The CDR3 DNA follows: TGTGCCAGCAGCTTAGTGACTAGCGGGAGCACAGATACGCAGTATTTT. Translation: CASSLVTSGSTDTQYF.

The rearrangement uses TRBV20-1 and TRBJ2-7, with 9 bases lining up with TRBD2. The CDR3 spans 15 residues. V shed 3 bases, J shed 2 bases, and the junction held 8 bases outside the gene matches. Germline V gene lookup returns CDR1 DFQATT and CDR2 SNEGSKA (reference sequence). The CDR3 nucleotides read TGCAGTGCTAGTTCCATGGCTAGCGGGGCCTACGAGCAGTACTTC. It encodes CSASSMASGAYEQYF.

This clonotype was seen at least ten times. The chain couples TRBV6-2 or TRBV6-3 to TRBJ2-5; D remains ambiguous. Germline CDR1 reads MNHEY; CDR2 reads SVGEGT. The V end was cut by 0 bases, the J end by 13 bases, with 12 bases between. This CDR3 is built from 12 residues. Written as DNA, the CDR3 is TGTGCCAGCAGTTACTCGCGGACCCTGGGGTACTTC. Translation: CASSYSRTLGYF.

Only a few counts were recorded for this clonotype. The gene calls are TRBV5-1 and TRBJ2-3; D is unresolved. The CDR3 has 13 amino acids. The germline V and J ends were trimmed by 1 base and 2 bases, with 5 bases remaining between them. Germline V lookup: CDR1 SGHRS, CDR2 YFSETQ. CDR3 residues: CASSLQLTDTQYF. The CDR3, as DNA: TGCGCCAGCAGCTTGCAGCTCACAGATACGCAGTATTTT.

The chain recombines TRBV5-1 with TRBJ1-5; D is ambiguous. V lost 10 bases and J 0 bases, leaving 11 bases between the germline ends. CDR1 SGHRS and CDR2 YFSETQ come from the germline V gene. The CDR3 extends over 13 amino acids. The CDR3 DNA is TGCGCCTCACGACCCGATAGCAATCAGCCCCAGCATTTT. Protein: CASRPDSNQPQHF.

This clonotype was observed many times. This chain's CDR3 is CASSQTVRGQTGGGEQFF. The CDR3 DNA is TGCGCCAGCAGCCAAACGGTTAGGGGGCAAACGGGCGGTGGTGAGCAGTTCTTC. The chain employs TRBV4-1 and TRBJ2-1; 7 bases align to TRBD1. The germline gives CDR1 MGHRA, CDR2 YSYEKL. This CDR3 has 18 residues. V dropped 2 bases and J dropped 9; count of bases not matched to a gene: 19.

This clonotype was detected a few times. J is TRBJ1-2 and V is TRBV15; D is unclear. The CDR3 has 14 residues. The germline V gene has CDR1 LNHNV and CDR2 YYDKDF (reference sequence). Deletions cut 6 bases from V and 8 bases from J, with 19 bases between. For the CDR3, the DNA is TGTGCCACCAGACCAGGAGTAGGGAGAGGAGGCTACACCTTC. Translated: CATRPGVGRGGYTF.

The DNA of the CDR3 is TGTGCCTGGAGTTCAGCTCCAACTAATGAAAAACTGTTTTTT. Amino acid sequence: CAWSSAPTNEKLFF. This chain uses TRBV30 with TRBJ1-4; D is unclear. The CDR3 is made up of 14 amino acids. The V end was cut by 2 bases, the J end by 0 bases, with 7 bases between. Germline V gives CDR1 GTSNPN, CDR2 SVGIG (reference sequence).

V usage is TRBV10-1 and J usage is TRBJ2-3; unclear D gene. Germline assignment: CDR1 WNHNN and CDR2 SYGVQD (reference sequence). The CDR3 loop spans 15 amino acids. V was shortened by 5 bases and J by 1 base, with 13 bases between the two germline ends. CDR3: CASSPSFRGTDTQYF. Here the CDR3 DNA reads TGCGCCAGCAGTCCGTCCTTTAGGGGCACAGATACGCAGTATTTT.

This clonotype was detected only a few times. In DNA, the CDR3 is TGCAGCGTTGAACTAGCGGGAGCATCCTACGAGCAGTACTTC. Translating gives CSVELAGASYEQYF. This chain uses TRBV29-1 with TRBJ2-7, with TRBD2 matching over 10 bases. Germline trimming cut 2 bases from V and 1 base from J; bases unmatched to any gene: 2. CDR1 is SQVTM and CDR2 is ANQGSEA in the germline V gene. The CDR3 is 14 amino acids.

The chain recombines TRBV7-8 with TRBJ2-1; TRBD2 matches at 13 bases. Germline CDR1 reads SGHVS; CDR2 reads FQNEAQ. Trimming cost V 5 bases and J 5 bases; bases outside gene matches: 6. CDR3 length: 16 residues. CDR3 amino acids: CASSQTSGGGDNEQFF. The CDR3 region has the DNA TGTGCCAGCAGCCAAACTAGCGGGGGGGGTGACAATGAGCAGTTCTTC.

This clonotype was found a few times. The CDR3 DNA follows: TGTGCCACCAGCAGAGGGGACAGGGATACGGACGAGCAGTACTTC. This codes for CATSRGDRDTDEQYF. This rearrangement joins TRBV15 to TRBJ2-7, with TRBD1 matching over 9 bases. The CDR3 length is 15 residues. CDR1 LNHNV and CDR2 YYDKDF come from the germline V gene (reference sequence). The ends lost 1 base at V and 5 bases at J; junction bases unmatched: 6.

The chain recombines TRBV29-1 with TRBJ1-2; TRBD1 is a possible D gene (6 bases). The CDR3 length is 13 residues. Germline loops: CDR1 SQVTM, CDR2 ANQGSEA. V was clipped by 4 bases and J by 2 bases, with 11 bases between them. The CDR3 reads CSVGAGANYGYTF. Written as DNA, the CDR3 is TGCAGCGTTGGGGCAGGGGCCAACTATGGCTACACCTTC.

The DNA for the CDR3 is TGTGCCACCAGCAGAGCTAAGGCGGGGGCCCTCACAGATACGCAGTATTTT. It encodes CATSRAKAGALTDTQYF. V is TRBV15 and J is TRBJ2-3; TRBD2 is a possible D gene (7 bases). This CDR3 has 17 residues. CDR1 and CDR2 (germline): LNHNV, YYDKDF (reference sequence). V was clipped by 1 base and J by 2 bases, with 16 bases between them. Full variable domain (remainder filled in from reference TRBV15 and TRBJ2-3): DAMVIQNPRYQVTQFGKPVTLSCSQTLNHNVMYWYQQKSSQAPKLLFHYYDKDFNNEADTPDNFQSRRPNTSFCFLDIRSPGLGDTAMYLCATSRAKAGALTDTQYFGPGTRLTVL.

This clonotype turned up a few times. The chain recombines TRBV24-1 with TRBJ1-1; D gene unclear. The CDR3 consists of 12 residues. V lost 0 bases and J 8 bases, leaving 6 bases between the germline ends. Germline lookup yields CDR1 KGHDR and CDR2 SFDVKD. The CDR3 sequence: CATSDLSGEAFF. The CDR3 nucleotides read TGTGCCACCAGTGATTTGAGCGGGGAAGCTTTCTTT.

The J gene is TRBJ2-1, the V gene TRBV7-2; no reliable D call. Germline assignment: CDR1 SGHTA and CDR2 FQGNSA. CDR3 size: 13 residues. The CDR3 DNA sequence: TGTGCACCGATCCCCTTTAATTACAATGAGCAGTTCTTC. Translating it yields CAPIPFNYNEQFF.